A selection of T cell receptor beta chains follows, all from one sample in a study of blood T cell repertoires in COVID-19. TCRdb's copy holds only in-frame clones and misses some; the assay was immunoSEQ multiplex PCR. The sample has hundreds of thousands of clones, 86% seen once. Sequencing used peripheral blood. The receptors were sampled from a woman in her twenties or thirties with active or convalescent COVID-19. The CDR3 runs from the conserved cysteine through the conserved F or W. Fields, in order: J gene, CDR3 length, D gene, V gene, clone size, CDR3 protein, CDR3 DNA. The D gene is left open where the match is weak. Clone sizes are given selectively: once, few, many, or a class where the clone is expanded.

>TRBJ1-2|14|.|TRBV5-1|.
CASSFTGGDYGYTF
TGCGCCAGCAGCTTCACGGGTGGAGACTATGGCTACACCTTC
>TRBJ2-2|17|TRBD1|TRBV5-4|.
CASSRDRGGANTGELFF
TGTGCCAGCAGCCGGGACAGGGGCGGGGCTAACACCGGGGAGCTGTTTTTT
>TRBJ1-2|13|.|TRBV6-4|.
CASRAGIDYGYTF
TGTGCCAGCAGAGCGGGGATCGACTATGGCTACACCTTC
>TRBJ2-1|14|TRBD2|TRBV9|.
CASSIAGAHNEQFF
TGTGCCAGCAGCATAGCGGGAGCGCACAATGAGCAGTTCTTC
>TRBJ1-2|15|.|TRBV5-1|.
CASSPDRPLGDGYTF
TGCGCCAGCAGTCCAGACAGACCTCTAGGGGATGGCTACACCTTC
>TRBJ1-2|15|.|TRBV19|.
CASSRQGLKDNGYTF
TGTGCCAGTAGTCGCCAGGGGTTGAAGGACAATGGCTACACCTTC
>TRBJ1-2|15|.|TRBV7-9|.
CASSLEALSVYGYTF
TGTGCCAGCAGCTTAGAAGCTCTGAGCGTCTATGGCTACACCTTC
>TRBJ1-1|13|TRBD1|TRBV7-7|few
CASSADRGSEAFF
TGTGCCAGCAGCGCCGACAGGGGTTCGGAAGCTTTCTTT
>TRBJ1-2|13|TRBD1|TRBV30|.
CAFTQGVYYGYTF
TGTGCCTTCACTCAGGGGGTCTACTATGGCTACACCTTC
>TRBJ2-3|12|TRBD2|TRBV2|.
CASNAGADTQYF
TGTGCCAGCAACGCGGGAGCGGATACGCAGTATTTT
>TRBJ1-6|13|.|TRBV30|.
CAWSVQGFSPLHF
TGTGCCTGGAGTGTACAGGGATTTTCACCCCTCCACTTT
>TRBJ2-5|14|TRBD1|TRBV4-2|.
CASSQAGGGETQYF
TGTGCCAGCAGCCAAGCAGGGGGTGGGGAGACCCAGTACTTC
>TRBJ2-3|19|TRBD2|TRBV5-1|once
CASSLVGTSVLISTDTQYF
TGCGCCAGCAGCTTGGTGGGGACTAGCGTCCTGATTAGCACAGATACGCAGTATTTT
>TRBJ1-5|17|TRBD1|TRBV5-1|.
CASSDGQGGFWNQPQHF
TGCGCCAGCAGTGACGGACAGGGAGGATTTTGGAATCAGCCCCAGCATTTT
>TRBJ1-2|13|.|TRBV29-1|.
CSVAGGPDYGYTF
TGCAGCGTTGCCGGGGGGCCGGACTATGGCTACACCTTC
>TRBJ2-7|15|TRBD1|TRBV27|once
CASSPAGQGVYEQYF
TGTGCCAGCAGTCCGGCAGGACAGGGCGTCTACGAGCAGTACTTC
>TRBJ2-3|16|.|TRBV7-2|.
CASSSQSGLWDDTQYF
TGTGCCAGCAGCTCACAAAGCGGGTTATGGGATGATACGCAGTATTTT
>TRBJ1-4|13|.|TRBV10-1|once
CASSDGQTEKLFF
TGCGCCAGCAGTGATGGACAGACGGAAAAACTGTTTTTT
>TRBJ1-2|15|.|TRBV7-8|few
CASSPRDIFNYGYTF
TGTGCCAGCAGCCCCCGGGACATCTTTAACTATGGCTACACCTTC
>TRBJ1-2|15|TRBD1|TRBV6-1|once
CASSEGQGAYYGYTF
TGTGCCAGCAGTGAGGGACAGGGGGCCTACTATGGCTACACCTTC
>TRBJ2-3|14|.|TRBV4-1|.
CASSQVLRTDTQYF
TGCGCCAGCAGCCAAGTTCTACGCACAGATACGCAGTATTTT
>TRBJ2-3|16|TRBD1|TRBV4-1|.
CASSQAPGTGSDTQYF
TGCGCCAGCAGCCAAGCCCCCGGGACAGGGTCAGATACGCAGTATTTT
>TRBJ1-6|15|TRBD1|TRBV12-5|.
CASGLLTGENSPLHF
TGTGCTAGTGGTTTACTGACAGGGGAAAATTCACCCCTCCACTTT
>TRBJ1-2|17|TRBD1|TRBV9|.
CASSGGTGGSAAYGYTF
TGTGCCAGCAGCGGCGGGACAGGGGGGTCGGCAGCCTATGGCTACACCTTC
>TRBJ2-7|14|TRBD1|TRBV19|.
CASSPGQGGYEQYF
TGTGCCAGTAGTCCGGGACAGGGAGGTTACGAGCAGTACTTC